The 29 T cell receptor beta chains listed next were all sequenced from one sample in a study of blood T cells in healthy people across ages. A J-beta primer mix and a sample-barcoded 5' primer were used in a second PCR of about 7 to 12 cycles. TCRdb processed the 5' RACE reads anew with MiXCR; each CDR3 protein has one entry. The sample carries 1.4 million to 1.5 million distinct CDR3 sequences, approximately 38% recorded once. The sequenced material came from blood. These receptors originate from a young woman in good health.

This clonotype was seen more than once but under ten times. The genes are TRBV20-1 and TRBJ1-5; 9 bases map to TRBD1. The CDR3 is made up of 18 amino acids. With V trimmed by 4 bases and J by 0 bases, 13 bases remained unmatched. From germline, CDR1 is DFQATT and CDR2 SNEGSKA (reference sequence). DNA of the CDR3: TGCAGTGCTACCCGGGACAGGGTGGGGCACGCTAGCAATCAGCCCCAGCATTTT. Encoded protein: CSATRDRVGHASNQPQHF.

This clonotype was counted only a few times. This chain uses TRBV29-1 with TRBJ1-5; a weak D match, TRBD1 (6 bases). Germline-derived CDR1 and CDR2 are SQVTM and ANQGSEA. V was cut by 1 base and J by 6 bases, with 10 bases left in between. The CDR3 covers 13 residues. This CDR3 reads CSVEGGLGQPQHF. DNA of the CDR3: TGCAGCGTTGAAGGGGGGCTTGGTCAGCCCCAGCATTTT.

This clonotype came up a few times. This chain connects TRBV11-2 to TRBJ2-7; D is undetermined. This CDR3 has 13 amino acids. Trimming removed 6 bases from V and 0 bases from J, with 9 bases in between. Germline CDR1 SGHAT, CDR2 FQNNGV. The DNA for the CDR3 is TGTGCCAGCAGGGGGTTGAGCTCCTACGAGCAGTACTTC. It yields the protein CASRGLSSYEQYF.

The genes are TRBV3-1 and TRBJ2-7; D is undetermined. The CDR3 loop spans 14 amino acids. Germline CDR1 and CDR2: LGHDT and YNNKEL (reference sequence). Deletions cut 5 bases from V and 0 bases from J, with 11 bases between. The CDR3 nucleotides read TGTGCCAGCAGCGCCCGACGGAGCTCCTACGAGCAGTACTTC. Encoded protein: CASSARRSSYEQYF.

This clonotype showed up just a few times. This chain uses TRBV6-5 with TRBJ2-1, with TRBD2 identical over 11 bases. J lost 8 bases, V lost 2 bases, and 8 bases had no gene match. Germline V gives CDR1 MNHEY, CDR2 SVGAGI. This CDR3 is built from 16 residues. CDR3 nucleotides: TGTGCCAGCAGTTACGGGCTAGCGGGGGGTGGCGATGAGCAGTTCTTC. This encodes CASSYGLAGGGDEQFF.

There are a few counts of this clonotype. The J gene is TRBJ2-1, the V gene TRBV3-1, with D possibly called TRBD1 or TRBD2 (5 bases each). From germline, CDR1 is LGHDT and CDR2 YNNKEL (reference sequence). V was pared by 1 base and J by 6 bases, with 13 bases between. The CDR3 is 15 residues long. CDR3 sequence reads: CASSQGSGTVNEQFF. CDR3 in DNA: TGTGCCAGCAGCCAAGGTTCAGGGACGGTCAATGAGCAGTTCTTC.

The J gene is TRBJ1-1, the V gene TRBV12-5; the D is unclear. V was shortened by 0 bases and J by 3 bases, with 14 bases between the two germline ends. CDR1 LGHNT and CDR2 FRNRAP come from the germline V gene. There are 16 residues in the CDR3. CDR3 nucleotides: TGTGCTAGTGGTTTGGTACTCGCAGCCCAGGACACTGAAGCTTTCTTT. Translated, it gives CASGLVLAAQDTEAFF.

As to this clonotype: At one end the junction does not follow the germline gene, possibly because of a read error. The gene calls are TRBV20-1 and TRBJ2-1, with D perhaps matching TRBD2 (7 bases). Looked up from germline, CDR1 is DFQATT and CDR2 is SNEGSKA (reference sequence). The CDR3 extends over 15 amino acids. The CDR3, as DNA: TGCAGTGCTGGAGATGCCGGGGGGCCAGGCAATGAGCAGTTCTTC. Its translation is CSAGDAGGPGNEQFF.

V is TRBV6-2 or TRBV6-3 and J is TRBJ2-7; D may be TRBD2 (6 bases). Trimming shortened V by 3 bases and J by 2 bases, and 14 bases separated the two germline ends. The CDR3 length is 15 residues. Germline CDR1 MNHEY, CDR2 SVGEGT. This CDR3 is CASSYPGTWAYEQYF. The CDR3 bases are TGTGCCAGCAGTTATCCTGGGACTTGGGCCTACGAGCAGTACTTC.

This clonotype was counted a few times. The chain is built from TRBV14 and TRBJ2-5; D uncertain. The germline V gene has CDR1 SGHDN and CDR2 FVKESK. Trimming took off 4 bases at V and 0 bases at J, with 15 bases between the two ends. CDR3 length: 16 amino acids. The CDR3 DNA reads TGTGCCAGCAGCCGTCAGAGACACATCAACCAAGAGACCCAGTACTTC. Translation gives CASSRQRHINQETQYF.

This clonotype was seen a handful of times. The gene calls are TRBV29-1 and TRBJ2-3; D might be TRBD2 (5 bases). Trimming cost V 6 bases and J 1 base, with 20 bases left between them. Germline V lookup: CDR1 SQVTM, CDR2 ANQGSEA. The CDR3 is 16 amino acids. The CDR3 coding sequence is TGCAGCGTCATTTTCGGGGATCCTCGAGGCACAGATACGCAGTATTTT. Amino acid sequence: CSVIFGDPRGTDTQYF.

The V call is TRBV9, the J call TRBJ1-4; D possibly corresponds to TRBD1 (5 bases). CDR3 length: 14 residues. CDR1 and CDR2 (germline): SGDLS, YYNGEE. Trimming pared 3 bases from V and 5 bases from J, leaving 11 bases between. CDR3 region: CASSARVNNEKLFF. The DNA of the CDR3 is TGTGCCAGCAGCGCCAGGGTTAACAATGAAAAACTGTTTTTT. The full variable domain, its missing parts supplied by reference TRBV9 and TRBJ1-4, is DSGVTQTPKHLITATGQRVTLRCSPRSGDLSVYWYQQSLDQGLQFLIQYYNGEERAKGNILERFSAQQFPDLHSELNLSSLELGDSALYFCASSARVNNEKLFFGSGTQLSVL.

The chain has TRBV5-1 and TRBJ2-5; D is perhaps TRBD1 (5 bases). CDR1 SGHRS and CDR2 YFSETQ come from the germline V gene. V was clipped by 3 bases and J by 2 bases, with 14 bases between them. There are 15 residues in the CDR3. DNA for the CDR3: TGCGCCAGCAGCTCAACTATGGGGCAACAAGAGACCCAGTACTTC. As protein: CASSSTMGQQETQYF.

V gene TRBV30 combines with J gene TRBJ1-2; TRBD1 is a possible D gene (5 bases). With 2 bases removed from V and 4 bases from J, the gap between germline ends came to 11 bases. The CDR3 consists of 13 residues. Germline CDR1 and CDR2: GTSNPN and SVGIG (reference sequence). The CDR3 DNA follows: TGTGCCTGGAGTCCACTGGGGGTCTATGGCTACACCTTC. This gives the protein CAWSPLGVYGYTF.

The CDR3 nucleotides read TGCGCCAGCAGCGCGATTGGACAGGGGGCTTTCGATGAGCAGTTCTTC. Translating it yields CASSAIGQGAFDEQFF. V is TRBV5-1 and J is TRBJ2-1; 11 bases are shared with TRBD1. The CDR3 sequence is 16 residues long. From germline, CDR1 is SGHRS and CDR2 YFSETQ. Trimming cost V 4 bases and J 8 bases; bases outside gene matches: 11.

The rearrangement uses TRBV27 and TRBJ1-5; 10 nucleotides line up with TRBD1. CDR3 length: 14 amino acids. Germline trimming cut 10 bases from V and 2 bases from J; bases unmatched to any gene: 5. From germline, CDR1 is MNHEY and CDR2 SMNVEV (reference sequence). The CDR3 nucleotides read TGTGCCACCGGGACAGGGGTGGGCAATCAGCCCCAGCATTTT. It encodes CATGTGVGNQPQHF.

This clonotype was seen a few times. V and J are TRBV2 and TRBJ2-5; 7 nucleotides align to TRBD2. Losses at the gene ends were 6 bases for V and 11 bases for J; bases not matched to a gene: 21. CDR1 and CDR2 from the germline V gene are SNHLY and FYNNEI. The CDR3 has 16 residues. Written as DNA, the CDR3 is TGTGCCAGCAGGCCCTTGAATGGGCTAGCGGCCAATGAGCAGTACTTC. Protein sequence: CASRPLNGLAANEQYF.

The rearrangement links TRBV11-2 to TRBJ1-1; D is unresolved. The V and J ends lost 6 bases and 7 bases respectively, with 12 bases between them. The CDR3 is made up of 12 amino acids. Germline values: CDR1 SGHAT, CDR2 FQNNGV. DNA of the CDR3: TGTGCCAGCAGTTCCACTGTTGATGAAGCTTTCTTT. Its protein is CASSSTVDEAFF.

This clonotype was seen a handful of times. The V call is TRBV7-9, the J call TRBJ1-2; 10 nucleotides match TRBD1. The CDR3 totals 15 residues. With V trimmed by 5 bases and J by 6 bases, 9 bases remained unmatched. Germline V gene lookup returns CDR1 SEHNR and CDR2 FQNEAQ (reference sequence). The DNA of the CDR3 is TGTGCCAGCAGCCTGGGACAGGGGAGGAAAAATGGCTACACCTTC. It specifies CASSLGQGRKNGYTF.

The gene calls are TRBV5-1 and TRBJ1-2; D possibly corresponds to TRBD1 (5 bases). Germline V lookup: CDR1 SGHRS, CDR2 YFSETQ. V gave up 7 bases and J gave up 8 bases, with 18 bases separating them. This CDR3 is built from 13 residues. The CDR3 DNA follows: TGCGCCAGCGCCTCAGGGCAGGGTGAAGGCTACACCTTC. This codes for CASASGQGEGYTF.

Only a few counts were recorded for this clonotype. The rearrangement uses TRBV7-9 and TRBJ2-7, with TRBD2 as a possible D gene (5 bases). The V gene's germline CDR1 is SEHNR and CDR2 FQNEAQ (reference sequence). Trimming pared 5 bases from V and 0 bases from J, leaving 14 bases between. The CDR3 spans 15 residues. The CDR3 DNA sequence: TGTGCCAGCAGCCGAGCGGAATCATCCTCCTACGAGCAGTACTTC. Residues: CASSRAESSSYEQYF.

The chain couples TRBV5-1 to TRBJ2-3, with 7 positions matching TRBD2. The CDR3 runs 15 residues. Germline V gene data show CDR1 as SGHRS and CDR2 as YFSETQ. V lost 0 bases, J lost 3 bases, and 4 bases stayed unmatched. CDR3 DNA: TGCGCCAGCAGCTTGGCAAAGCGGGAAACAGATACGCAGTATTTT. It codes for CASSLAKRETDTQYF.

This chain uses TRBV27 with TRBJ2-7; D ambiguous. The CDR3 is 14 amino acids. Germline V gene data show CDR1 as MNHEY and CDR2 as SMNVEV (reference sequence). Trimming shortened V by 2 bases and J by 2 bases, and 10 bases separated the two germline ends. The CDR3 sequence is CASSLTPSTYEQYF. Here the CDR3 DNA reads TGTGCCAGCAGTTTAACCCCAAGTACCTACGAGCAGTACTTC.

The chain couples TRBV2 to TRBJ2-7; 10 nucleotides agree with TRBD2. The germline V gene has CDR1 SNHLY and CDR2 FYNNEI. The CDR3 spans 13 residues. V trimming: 8 bases; J trimming: 3 bases; junction bases outside the gene matches: 4. CDR3 nucleotides: TGTGCCAGCCGAGCGGGGGGGCTCTACGAGCAGTACTTC. Its translation: CASRAGGLYEQYF.

This rearrangement joins TRBV6-2 or TRBV6-3 to TRBJ1-5; D may be TRBD1 (6 bases). This CDR3 comprises 13 residues. V lost 7 bases, J lost 5 bases, and 12 bases lay in between. CDR1 and CDR2 from the germline V gene are MNHEY and SVGEGT. As DNA, the CDR3 is TGTGCCAGCAACCCGGACAGCTATCAGCCCCAGCATTTT. This translates into CASNPDSYQPQHF.

This clonotype was detected once. The chain uses TRBV20-1 and TRBJ2-7, with D perhaps matching TRBD2 (5 bases). Germline-derived CDR1 and CDR2 are DFQATT and SNEGSKA (reference sequence). V lost 3 bases, J lost 1 base, and 10 bases lay in between. This CDR3 is built from 13 residues. CDR3 amino acids: CSASQLGSYEQYF. CDR3 DNA sequence: TGCAGTGCTAGTCAACTAGGGTCCTACGAGCAGTACTTC.

The chain has TRBV27 and TRBJ1-2; TRBD1 is a possible D gene (5 bases). From germline, CDR1 is MNHEY and CDR2 SMNVEV (reference sequence). V lost 3 bases and J 6 bases, leaving 11 bases between the germline ends. The CDR3 has 13 amino acids. The CDR3 DNA sequence: TGTGCCAGCAGTTTGACAGACAATCATGGCTACACCTTC. This translates into CASSLTDNHGYTF.

This clonotype was counted only a few times. V is TRBV5-1 and J is TRBJ1-5, with a tentative D call TRBD1 (5 bases). Between the trimmed V and J ends, which lost 2 bases and 2 bases, there was a span of 17 bases. The CDR3 is 17 residues long. Looked up from germline, CDR1 is SGHRS and CDR2 is YFSETQ. The CDR3 protein is CASSFCQGNGGNQPQHF. The CDR3 region has the DNA TGCGCCAGCAGCTTTTGCCAGGGCAATGGGGGCAATCAGCCCCAGCATTTT.

The V and J genes are TRBV5-1 and TRBJ2-2; D uncertain. V was shortened by 0 bases and J by 0 bases, with 9 bases between the two germline ends. Germline values: CDR1 SGHRS, CDR2 YFSETQ. The CDR3 runs 16 residues. The CDR3 loop reads CASSLVDFPNTGELFF. CDR3 in DNA: TGCGCCAGCAGCTTGGTTGATTTCCCGAACACCGGGGAGCTGTTTTTT.